This T cell receptor beta chain was found in a study of cytomegalovirus exposure and HLA in healthy donors (dated by TCRdb to 2016 to 2017). A note on the overall study: According to an earlier analysis of a few hundred of the donors, some 180 million T cells yielded some 110 million unique TCR beta sequences and around 280 Gb of sequence data. To predict cytomegalovirus infection status, the study brought together high-throughput TCR immunosequencing, statistical association of individual TCRs with disease status, and machine learning. A later analysis re-examined previously published TCR beta repertoires from 610 or so donors and added high-resolution HLA genotyping to investigate patterns of TCR occurrence. All discovery cohort repertoires had been generated using a single sequencing platform. A later genetic analysis used genome-wide SNP genotypes for 398 of the 666 donors, treating that subset as a discovery cohort. The study used immunosequencing to profile the T cell repertoires of 666 subjects and linked those repertoires to cytomegalovirus serostatus. Approximately 310 gigabases of sequencing data and approximately 93 million unique TCR sequences were included in an early release covering over 600 HLA-typed donors. Alongside the repertoire data, information on donor age, sex, ethnicity and CMV serostatus was compiled. Besides the first cohort of roughly 660 subjects, a separate validation cohort made up of about 120 different subjects was used. Roughly five DR-DQ haplotypes were handled as single units for association and clustering because linkage in the cohort was strong. Rather than drawing on any new phenotypic data, the later analysis identified candidate immune exposures from TCR beta sequences and the way those sequences occurred across donors. The number of typed donors differed by locus: about 629-630 for A, B, C, DRB1 and DQB1; 500 to 550 for DQA1; 606 for DPA1; and around 450 for DPB1. In an earlier analysis of about 590 of the donors, high-throughput TCR beta sequencing was used to judge whether each TCR beta V gene segment behaved as functional or pseudogenic. On average, roughly 250,000 unique TCR beta nucleotide sequences were sequenced per donor among a few hundred genotyped donors of the cohort, with 15% to 20% of those sequences being non-productive. The study aimed to test whether cataloging public T cell receptors could reveal signatures of past pathogen exposure. Both class I and class II loci were covered by HLA typing, at four-digit resolution. The genetic ancestry cluster associated with self-reported Caucasian donors included 81% of the roughly 360 genotyped donors. Paper-wide results and their limitations: Three of the identified cytomegalovirus-associated TCR beta chains were confirmed in vitro to be specific for cytomegalovirus antigens. Some IMGT-functional V segments, including TRBV6-2 and TRBV6-3, could not be told apart with the 87-base-pair reads, so those segments were excluded. An earlier analysis of around 600 of the donors showed that most TCR beta V segments appeared in productive rearrangements either about 87% or about 30% of the time, which broadly matched IMGT annotations. It was suggested by the authors that the approach could potentially be generalized to other disease states and immunological phenotypes. The cohort was sequenced for TCR beta chains only, and without alpha or paired-chain data the features that could be detected were limited. Strong co-occurrence of HLA alleles, especially DR and DQ, made assigning TCR associations to individual alleles difficult. In a later analysis, the rate of TCR association differed among HLA loci, with DRB1 alleles having the most associated TCRs and HLA-C alleles having the fewest. While some public TCRs were present in many individuals, most TCR sequences turned up only very rarely across donors. The sequencing pipeline was judged likely to have produced a cluster of highly shared sequence variants as a technical artifact. A total of 150 to 200 TCR beta chains were listed by the study as associated with cytomegalovirus. Fewer than 20 rarely observed V segments, including chromosome 9 orphons, were excluded from the earlier analysis of just under 600 of the donors because counts were too low. Roughly uniform sequencing depth across donors was assumed in presence/absence analyses, although this assumption may not hold. In a later analysis, 15,000 to 20,000 TCR beta sequences were associated with specific HLA alleles at a false discovery rate of 0.05. The classifier was reported to diagnose cytomegalovirus status with high specificity and sensitivity in both the original cohort and the validation cohort. According to a later analysis, most CMV-associated TCR beta chains appeared to be HLA-restricted, and the HLA associations seemed to be driven largely by CMV exposure. A later genetic analysis associated a missense DCLRE1C variant with V-gene and J-gene trimming of TCR beta chains, and an independent cohort replicated the association. CMV serostatus was the only immune exposure information available for the cohort. A further reported finding was that TCR beta sequences accurately predicted the HLA-A and HLA-B alleles for most subjects in the first cohort. Linkage disequilibrium might explain the correlated functional status among segregating V segments, but an unknown experimental factor could not be excluded. Because some donors lacked HLA typing at each locus, the association tests relied only on the typed subset. A later analysis found that HLA-associated TCR beta chains were more clonally expanded and had lower generation probabilities than equally common non-associated chains. Compared with the roughly 700-donor mean, donors in an Asian-associated ancestry cluster had fewer N-insertions in productive TCRs, according to a later genetic analysis. In a later analysis, several top co-occurrence clusters were reported to appear linked to parvovirus B19, influenza, CMV and Epstein-Barr virus.

The cohort consisted of 600 or so healthy bone marrow donors. All cohort members were sampled while nominally healthy, although unrecorded immune exposures were likely present. The donor was CMV seronegative and belonged to the group of approximately 320 seronegative cohort members. A peripheral blood sample was provided by each donor, and peripheral blood mononuclear cells were used for TCR beta sequencing. Genomic DNA was extracted from the blood cell samples with the Qiagen DNeasy Blood Extraction Kit. Libraries were built with the immunoSEQ multiplex PCR assay. For the multiplex PCR, a mixture combining 60 forward primers for TCR Vbeta segments and 13 reverse primers for TCR Jbeta segments was used. Amplification of the CDR3 region of rearranged TCR beta genes was performed with a multiplex PCR assay on genomic DNA. On the Illumina HiSeq System, the amplified TCR beta libraries were sequenced as 87-base-pair reads. The study's own analysis went as follows. A later analysis counted approximately 74 million unique TCR beta chains across the 600 to 850 repertoires, and around 9.9 million of these chains were shared by at least two donors. Raw reads were error-corrected and collapsed into unique sequences with a nearest-neighbor algorithm that merged closely related sequences to remove PCR and sequencing errors. CDR3 sequences were aligned to IMGT reference sequences to assign V, D and J gene segments. For a sequence to be retained, a match of at least six nucleotides to both a V gene segment and a J gene segment was required. A rearrangement counted as productive if the CDR3 had no stop codons and remained in frame with V and J, and every other rearrangement counted as non-productive. CDR3 was defined by IMGT convention, running from the second conserved V-encoded cysteine to the conserved J-encoded phenylalanine. Sequences without an unambiguous match to a single V gene segment were excluded from the earlier analysis of almost 600 of the donors. An earlier analysis of fewer than 650 of the donors classified V segments as functional when productive rearrangements were above 56.7% and as segregating when the standard deviation between donors was above 5%. A statistical classification framework was built to diagnose cytomegalovirus status from the catalog of TCR beta chain sequences. A later analysis assigned V and J genes by comparing TCR nucleotide sequences with IMGT/GENE-DB human TR gene sequences. In a later analysis, CDR3 sequences and most-parsimonious VDJ recombination scenarios were assigned using the TCRdist pipeline. A later analysis defined each TCR beta chain by its CDR3 amino acid sequence plus V-gene family, and excluded reads lacking a unique V-gene family. To address suspected cross-contamination and a sequencing artifact, a later analysis removed 592 highly shared, low-generation-probability nucleotide sequences. In a later analysis, a clonal expansion index for each public chain was calculated from normalized within-repertoire ranks of inferred template counts. Generation probabilities in a later analysis came from a VDJ recombination model fitted to out-of-frame rearrangements, and those results were checked against IGoR. In a later analysis, TCR-TCR, TCR-HLA and TCR-CMV co-occurrence was scored with hypergeometric tests, and a repertoire-size bias correction was applied to TCR pairs. To estimate false discovery rates, a later analysis permuted the HLA or CMV assignments 20 times. A later analysis grouped co-occurring TCRs with DBSCAN, adding TCRdist sequence similarity when clustering within HLA-allele-positive subsets. Co-occurrence clustering excluded repertoires with fewer than 30,000 or more than 120,000 public chains, plus five with anomalous nucleotide sharing. In TCRdb, the immuneACCESS table is reduced to in-frame sequences with V and J assigned. These tables do not hold every clone; where another copy was compared, an unresolved V gene accounts for under half, and the others remain unexplained. V, J and clone size were drawn from that table, and D and trimming were deduced from the DNA. This sample comprises some 160,000 clones, about 88% of them detected only once. Under 2% of the sample lies in the top ten.

In this sample, this clone turned up many times. Which antigen it targets is not known. No per-base quality is available; no much larger clone lies one base away. CDR1 MNHEY and CDR2 SMNVEV were looked up in the germline V gene (reference sequence). At the junction V is shortened by 6 bases and J by 4 bases; bases outside the gene matches: 11. The CDR3 runs 17 residues from the cysteine to the phenylalanine. Only the CDR3 region is kept as DNA, spanning 51 bases read in frame from base 1. The sample comprised PBMCs. The chain uses TRBV27 and TRBJ2-3, with 12 central nucleotides matching TRBD2. This receptor was identified in a young woman in good health and CMV-seronegative. The DNA is as follows: TGTGCCAGCAGGCGGTCTCTAGCGGGAGGGCCATCAGATACGCAGTATTTT. Its translation is CASRRSLAGGPSDTQYF.